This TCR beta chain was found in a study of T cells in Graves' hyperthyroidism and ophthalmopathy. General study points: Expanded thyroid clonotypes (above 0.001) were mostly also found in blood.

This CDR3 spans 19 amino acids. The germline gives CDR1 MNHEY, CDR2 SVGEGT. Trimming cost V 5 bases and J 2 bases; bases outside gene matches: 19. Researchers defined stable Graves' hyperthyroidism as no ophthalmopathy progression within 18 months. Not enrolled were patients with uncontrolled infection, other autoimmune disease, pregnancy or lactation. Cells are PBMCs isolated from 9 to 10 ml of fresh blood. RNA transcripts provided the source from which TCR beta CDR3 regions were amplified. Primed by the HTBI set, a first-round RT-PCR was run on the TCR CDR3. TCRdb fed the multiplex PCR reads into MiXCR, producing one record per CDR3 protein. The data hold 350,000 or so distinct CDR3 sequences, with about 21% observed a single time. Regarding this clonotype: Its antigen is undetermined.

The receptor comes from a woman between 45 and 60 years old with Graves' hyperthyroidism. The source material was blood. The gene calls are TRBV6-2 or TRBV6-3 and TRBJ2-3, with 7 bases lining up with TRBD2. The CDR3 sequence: CASSRLAPFRSGNTDTQYF. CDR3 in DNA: TGTGCCAGCAGTCGACTAGCCCCCTTTCGTTCCGGTAACACAGATACGCAGTATTTT.